This T cell receptor beta chain derives from a study of blood T cell repertoires in COVID-19. Across the whole study: Some COVID-19 samples were acute and others convalescent; all came from the United States, Italy and Spain. The cDNA or gDNA used as material had been derived from T cells, B-cell-depleted T cells, or PBMCs.

In the source study's methods: From reference gene primer amplification, estimates of nucleated cell counts were derived. TCRdb keeps only in-frame clones here, not all; method: immunoSEQ multiplex PCR. From that table come the V and J calls and clone size; the DNA was used to work out D and trimming. The sample lists around 100,000 clones; 80% to 90% were seen once. Germline values: CDR1 SGHTA, CDR2 FQGNSA. Trimming at V came to 5 bases and at J to 7 bases, leaving 7 bases not matched to a gene. The CDR3 spans 15 residues. The sample comprised peripheral blood. The sequence was collected from a human donor in a cohort sampled during active COVID-19. The chain recombines TRBV7-2 with TRBJ2-1, with 11 bases identical to TRBD1. CDR3 in DNA: TGTGCCAGCAGCGATCGACGGGACAGGGGGAATGAGCAGTTCTTC. It codes for CASSDRRDRGNEQFF.